The 17 T cell receptor beta chains given below trace back to one sample, sequenced in a study of OX40 agonist ivuxolimab in advanced cancers. Here immunoSEQ multiplex PCR was the method, and the copy in TCRdb shows in-frame clones only, minus some. The sample consists of tens of thousands of clones, roughly 93% of them appearing once. The sequences come from CD4+ or CD8+ T cells sorted from blood, collected in a trial of the OX40 agonist ivuxolimab. These TCRs come from an adult with an advanced solid tumor such as melanoma, head and neck, liver or kidney cancer.

This chain links TRBV9 with TRBJ1-3; D gene unclear. The V end lost 5 bases, the J end lost 3 bases, and 6 bases lay between the germline ends. Looked up from germline, CDR1 is SGDLS and CDR2 is YYNGEE. The CDR3 length is 12 residues. CDR3 loop: CASSRSGNTIYF. Here the CDR3 DNA reads TGTGCCAGCAGTAGAAGTGGAAACACCATATATTTT.

The chain has TRBV9 and TRBJ2-7; the match to TRBD1 covers 7 bases. The CDR3 covers 14 residues. CDR1 is SGDLS, CDR2 YYNGEE, per germline. V shed 3 bases and J 6 bases; nucleotides not matched to a gene: 9. The CDR3 region is CASSGGGSPGEQYF. In nucleotides, the CDR3 is TGTGCCAGCAGCGGAGGGGGCAGTCCCGGCGAGCAGTACTTC.

This sequence joins TRBV13 and TRBJ2-2; no definite D call. V was cut by 6 bases and J by 5 bases, with 7 bases left in between. Germline-derived CDR1 and CDR2 are PRHDT and FYEKMQ (reference sequence). The CDR3 totals 12 residues. This CDR3 reads CASSKKTGELFF. In DNA form, the CDR3 reads TGTGCCAGCAGTAAAAAGACCGGGGAGCTGTTTTTT.

This clone appeared a few times. The chain employs TRBV6-5 and TRBJ2-7; D is ambiguous. The germline V gene has CDR1 MNHEY and CDR2 SVGAGI. The length of the CDR3 is 12 residues. Between the trimmed V and J ends, which lost 10 bases and 5 bases, there was a span of 15 bases. CDR3: CATASGPHEQYF. CDR3 nucleotide sequence: TGTGCCACCGCTTCCGGGCCCCACGAGCAGTACTTC.

The V gene is TRBV5-1, the J gene TRBJ1-2; no clear D gene. This CDR3 contains 13 residues. Trimming shortened V by 3 bases and J by 0 bases, and 6 bases separated the two germline ends. The V gene's germline CDR1 is SGHRS and CDR2 YFSETQ. The CDR3 nucleotides read TGCGCCAGCAGCTCATCCGCTAACTATGGCTACACCTTC. Its protein is CASSSSANYGYTF.

The gene calls are TRBV7-9 and TRBJ2-2; D is possibly TRBD2 (6 bases). The ends were cut back, 2 bases at V and 5 bases at J, with 6 bases in the middle. There are 13 residues in the CDR3. Germline CDR1 SEHNR, CDR2 FQNEAQ (reference sequence). The CDR3 region has the DNA TGTGCCAGCAGCTTACGGGGGACCGGGGAGCTGTTTTTT. This gives the protein CASSLRGTGELFF.

This clone appeared a few times. This chain links TRBV12-5 with TRBJ1-1; D gene unclear. This CDR3 spans 13 amino acids. Trimming took off 1 base at V and 1 base at J, with 4 bases between the two ends. From germline, CDR1 is LGHNT and CDR2 FRNRAP. CDR3 region: CASGLGKNTEAFF. DNA of the CDR3: TGTGCTAGTGGTTTGGGAAAGAACACTGAAGCTTTCTTT. The complete variable domain, with remaining parts taken from reference TRBV12-5 and TRBJ1-1, reads DARVTQTPRHKVTEMGQEVTMRCQPILGHNTVFWYRQTMMQGLELLAYFRNRAPLDDSGMPKDRFSAEMPDATLATLKIQPSEPRDSAVYFCASGLGKNTEAFFGQGTRLTVV.

DNA for the CDR3: TGTGCCAGCAGCCAATACGGGGACAGGGTCAACGAGCAGTACTTC. Translated, it gives CASSQYGDRVNEQYF. The chain uses TRBV13 and TRBJ2-7; 9 bases map to TRBD1. The CDR3 sequence is 15 residues long. Germline V gene data show CDR1 as PRHDT and CDR2 as FYEKMQ (reference sequence). After removal of 5 bases from V and 5 bases from J, the junction contained 10 bases not matched to a gene.

This rearrangement joins TRBV7-9 to TRBJ2-3; D call uncertain. Germline values: CDR1 SEHNR, CDR2 FQNEAQ (reference sequence). V was shortened by 7 bases and J by 3 bases, with 5 bases between the two germline ends. This CDR3 contains 11 residues. The chain's CDR3 is CASTETDTQYF. CDR3 DNA: TGTGCCAGCACTGAGACAGATACGCAGTATTTT.

V is TRBV19 and J is TRBJ2-1; D is perhaps TRBD2 (6 bases). With 3 bases removed from V and 2 bases from J, the gap between germline ends came to 8 bases. Germline V lookup: CDR1 LNHDA, CDR2 SQIVND (reference sequence). The length of the CDR3 is 14 residues. This chain's CDR3 is CASSMGGTYNEQFF. CDR3 sequence (DNA): TGTGCCAGTAGTATGGGCGGGACCTACAATGAGCAGTTCTTC.

The rearrangement uses TRBV29-1 and TRBJ1-1, with TRBD1 identical over 8 bases. The CDR3 spans 13 residues. Germline CDR1 and CDR2: SQVTM and ANQGSEA. The V segment lost 3 bases and the J segment 5 bases; nucleotides outside the gene matches: 5. In DNA, the CDR3 is TGCAGCGTTGACGGACAGGGAGGGACTGAAGCTTTCTTT. Translation gives CSVDGQGGTEAFF.

The rearrangement joins TRBV19 to TRBJ2-2; D gene ambiguous. V was trimmed by 4 bases and J by 2 bases, leaving 17 bases between them. The CDR3 is 17 amino acids. CDR1 is LNHDA and CDR2 is SQIVND in the germline V gene (reference sequence). CDR3 sequence: CASSTSRADLNTGELFF. CDR3 bases: TGTGCCAGTAGTACGTCGAGAGCCGATCTTAACACCGGGGAGCTGTTTTTT.

The chain combines TRBV11-2 with TRBJ2-3; no clear D gene. V was clipped by 5 bases and J by 4 bases, with 7 bases between them. The CDR3 has 12 amino acids. CDR1 and CDR2 from the germline V gene are SGHAT and FQNNGV. Written as DNA, the CDR3 is TGTGCCAGCAGCCCTGTGGCAGATACGCAGTATTTT. Its protein product is CASSPVADTQYF. Using reference TRBV11-2 and TRBJ2-3 for the parts outside the CDR3, the full variable domain is EAGVAQSPRYKIIEKRQSVAFWCNPISGHATLYWYQQILGQGPKLLIQFQNNGVVDDSQLPKDRFSAERLKGVDSTLKIQPAKLEDSAVYLCASSPVADTQYFGPGTRLTVL.

CDR3 protein: CASSTPGHQETQYF. DNA of the CDR3: TGTGCCAGCAGTACCCCGGGACACCAAGAGACCCAGTACTTC. This chain uses TRBV9 with TRBJ2-5; D is tentatively TRBD1 or TRBD2 (5 bases each). CDR1 is SGDLS, CDR2 YYNGEE, per germline. The CDR3 is 14 amino acids. V was trimmed by 5 bases and J by 0 bases, leaving 11 bases between them.

This chain links TRBV7-9 with TRBJ2-7; 7 bases are a match to TRBD1. The CDR3 sequence is 14 residues long. Losses at the gene ends were 3 bases for V and 3 bases for J; bases not matched to a gene: 5. Per the germline V gene, CDR1 is SEHNR and CDR2 is FQNEAQ (reference sequence). This chain's CDR3 is CASSLTGKGYEQYF. The CDR3 DNA reads TGTGCCAGCAGCTTGACAGGGAAAGGCTACGAGCAGTACTTC.

This clone was observed a single time. The chain has TRBV4-1 and TRBJ2-7; 7 bases map to TRBD2. The CDR3 is 18 amino acids. Germline CDR1 MGHRA, CDR2 YSYEKL. Unmatched junction bases numbered 14, after V lost 0 bases and J lost 3 bases. The CDR3 DNA reads TGCGCCAGCAGCCAAGATTCCCAGGCGGGGGACCTTTTCTACGAGCAGTACTTC. Its translation is CASSQDSQAGDLFYEQYF.

This rearrangement joins TRBV7-2 to TRBJ2-1, with D possibly being TRBD1 or TRBD2 (5 bases each). Germline CDR1 is SGHTA and CDR2 is FQGNSA. The CDR3 runs 14 residues. With 5 bases removed from V and 7 bases from J, the gap between germline ends came to 15 bases. The CDR3 bases are TGTGCCAGCAGCCCCTTGGGGGTAGCAAATGAGCAGTTCTTC. Protein: CASSPLGVANEQFF.